This T cell receptor (beta chain) originates from a study of cytomegalovirus exposure and HLA in healthy donors. V gave up 3 bases and J gave up 7 bases, with 18 bases separating them. The CDR3 runs 16 residues. CDR1 is MGHRA, CDR2 YSYEKL, per germline. TCRdb keeps only in-frame clones here, not all; method: immunoSEQ multiplex PCR. The profile shows about 98,000 clones, about 90% of them singletons. The specimen was PBMCs. The chain employs TRBV4-1 and TRBJ1-4; D is possibly TRBD1 (5 bases). This TCR was recovered from a young man in good health and CMV-seropositive. In DNA form, the CDR3 reads TGCGCCAGCAGCCAGGCATCAGGGTTCATCTTTGAAAAACTGTTTTTT. This codes for CASSQASGFIFEKLFF.